This TCR beta chain was captured in a study of T-cell memory formation after mild COVID-19 (dated by TCRdb to the early 2020s). Looking at the study overall: Most TCR sequence clusters were specific to one of the two donors. In two donors, T-cell clones that expanded and contracted after mild COVID-19 were tracked by sequencing TCRalpha and TCRbeta repertoires over time. The cohort was made up of two young adult volunteers, one female and one male, who were previously healthy. What the work shows at the level of the full study, not this receptor alone: Balanced CD4/CD8 phenotypes were observed for clones contracting from day 15 to 85, whereas a bias towards CD4+ was observed for a second wave of clones expanding from day 15 to 37. Contracting CD4+ clones appeared mostly in the CM and EM memory subsets, whereas CD8+ clones were enriched in EMRA. The detection of some responding clones in pre-infection memory suggests that pre-existing cross-reactive memory T cells joined the SARS-CoV-2 response. SARS-CoV-2 specificity was not confirmed for the second-wave clones peaking on day 37. The study covered only a couple of mild cases, and larger cohorts including severe cases with pre-infection samples were considered necessary.

This clonotype came up a few times. The antigen it binds to is not known. No much larger clone exists at a distance of one base, and base qualities are not known. Ficoll-Paque density gradient centrifugation was the method used to isolate PBMCs. Sequencing used an Illumina NovaSeq 6000. cDNA libraries for TCRalpha and TCRbeta were prepared by 5'RACE using constant-segment primers, with sample barcodes and unique molecular identifiers added. Trizol reagent was used to extract RNA from every sample. Library amplification was performed in two PCR steps, and a second sample barcode and Illumina TruSeq adapters were introduced in the second step. The libraries were sequenced on an Illumina NovaSeq using 2 x 150 bp paired-end reads. The paper's processing steps were these. Demultiplexing of reads and collapsing into UMI-guided consensus sequences were performed with migec v1.2.7. Using mixcr v2.1.11, UMI consensuses were aligned to TRA and TRB V and J templates and then assembled into clonotypes. Clonotypes were classified as expanded or contracted when called significant by both edgeR and NoisET, with noise models trained on biological replicates. edgeR calls used a false discovery rate-adjusted p below 0.01 and a log2 fold-change threshold of 1. As an exploratory analysis of dynamics, max-normalized trajectories of the 1000 most abundant clonotypes were examined with PCA combined with hierarchical clustering. The CD4 or CD8 phenotype of responding clones was assigned using the separately sequenced CD4+ and CD8+ repertoires. In-frame beta chains were kept once TCRdb had trimmed the public reads at Q25 with fastp and called clones with MiXCR. Every distinct CDR3 protein forms one entry, paired with its most common genes and DNA. TCRdb's processing, not the study's, gives the V and J calls here. The sample table records 90,000 to 120,000 distinct CDR3 sequences; about an eighth of these occur just once. 35% to 50% of the sample rests with the top ten.

This clonotype was obtained from a man between 18 and 29 years old who had mild COVID-19 (a few samples of this study predate the infection). The sample titles of this study are shuffled in the database, so cell type and time point are left out; the donor was told from shared clones. Material: PBMCs or a T cell subset sorted from them (not recorded which).

The DNA is as follows: TGTGCCAGCAGCCAAGGGGACGGCTACACCTTC. It translates as CASSQGDGYTF. The rearranged segments are TRBV12-3 or TRBV12-4 and TRBJ1-2; 5 matching bases give a weak D call of TRBD1. Reading from cysteine to phenylalanine, the CDR3 counts 11 amino acids. CDR3 DNA is the only sequence kept; it has 33 bases, read in frame from the first base. V gives up 6 bases and J gives up 8 bases, and the segment between their germline ends measures 10 bases.